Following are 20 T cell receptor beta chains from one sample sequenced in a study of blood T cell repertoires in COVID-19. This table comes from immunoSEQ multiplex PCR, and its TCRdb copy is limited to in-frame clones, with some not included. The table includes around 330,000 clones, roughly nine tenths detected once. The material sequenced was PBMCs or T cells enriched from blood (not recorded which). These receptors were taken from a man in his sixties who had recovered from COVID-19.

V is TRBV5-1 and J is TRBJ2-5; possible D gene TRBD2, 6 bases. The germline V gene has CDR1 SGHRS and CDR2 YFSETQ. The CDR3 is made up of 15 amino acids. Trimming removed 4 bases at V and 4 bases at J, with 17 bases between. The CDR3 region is CASSLLGSVGETQYF. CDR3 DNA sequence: TGCGCCAGCAGCCTCCTCGGGAGCGTCGGAGAGACCCAGTACTTC.

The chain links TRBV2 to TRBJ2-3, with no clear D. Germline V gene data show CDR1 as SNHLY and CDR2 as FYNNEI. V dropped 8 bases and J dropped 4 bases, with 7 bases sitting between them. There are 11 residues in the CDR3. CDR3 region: CASEFPDTQYF. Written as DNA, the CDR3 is TGTGCCAGCGAGTTCCCAGATACGCAGTATTTT.

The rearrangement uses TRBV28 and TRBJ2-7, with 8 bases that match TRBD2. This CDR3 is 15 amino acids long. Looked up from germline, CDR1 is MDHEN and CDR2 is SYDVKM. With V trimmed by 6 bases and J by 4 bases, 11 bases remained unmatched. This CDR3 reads CASSLFSGEVYEQYF. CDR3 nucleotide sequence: TGTGCCAGCAGCCTTTTTAGCGGGGAGGTTTACGAGCAGTACTTC.

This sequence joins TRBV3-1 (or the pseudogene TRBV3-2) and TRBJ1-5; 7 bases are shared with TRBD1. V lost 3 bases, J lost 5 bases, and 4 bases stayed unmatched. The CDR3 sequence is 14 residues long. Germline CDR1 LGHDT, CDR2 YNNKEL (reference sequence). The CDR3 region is CASSQQTGYQPQHF. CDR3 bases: TGTGCCAGCAGCCAGCAGACAGGGTATCAGCCCCAGCATTTT.

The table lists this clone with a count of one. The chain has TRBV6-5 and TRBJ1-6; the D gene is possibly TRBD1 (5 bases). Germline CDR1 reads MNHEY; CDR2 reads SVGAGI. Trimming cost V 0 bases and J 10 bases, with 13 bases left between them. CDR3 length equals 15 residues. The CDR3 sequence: CASSYSSGFGSPLHF. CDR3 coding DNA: TGTGCCAGCAGTTACTCTTCAGGGTTTGGGTCACCCCTCCACTTT.

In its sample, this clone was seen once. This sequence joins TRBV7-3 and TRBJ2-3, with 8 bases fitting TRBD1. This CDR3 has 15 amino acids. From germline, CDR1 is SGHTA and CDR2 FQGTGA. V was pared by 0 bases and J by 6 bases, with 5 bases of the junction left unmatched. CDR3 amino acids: CASSLTPTGVDTQYF. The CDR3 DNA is TGTGCCAGCAGCTTAACCCCGACAGGGGTGGATACGCAGTATTTT.

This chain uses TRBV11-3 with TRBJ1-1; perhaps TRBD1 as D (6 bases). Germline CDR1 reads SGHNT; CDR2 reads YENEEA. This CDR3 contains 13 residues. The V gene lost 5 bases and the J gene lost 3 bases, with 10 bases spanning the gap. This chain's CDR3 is CASSQGLDTEAFF. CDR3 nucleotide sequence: TGTGCCAGCAGCCAGGGGCTTGACACTGAAGCTTTCTTT.

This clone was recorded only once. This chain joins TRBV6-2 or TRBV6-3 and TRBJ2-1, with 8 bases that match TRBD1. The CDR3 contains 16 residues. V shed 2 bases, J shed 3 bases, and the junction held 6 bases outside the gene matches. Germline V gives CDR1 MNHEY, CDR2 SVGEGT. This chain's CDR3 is CASSYLDRDLYNEQFF. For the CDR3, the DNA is TGTGCCAGCAGTTACCTGGACAGGGACCTCTACAATGAGCAGTTCTTC.

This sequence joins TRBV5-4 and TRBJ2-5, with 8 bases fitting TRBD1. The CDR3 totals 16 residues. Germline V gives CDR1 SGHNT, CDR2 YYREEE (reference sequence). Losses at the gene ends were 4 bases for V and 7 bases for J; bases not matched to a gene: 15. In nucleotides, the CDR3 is TGTGCCAGCAGCCCCACCCGGGACAGGTTCGGGGGGACCCAGTACTTC. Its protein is CASSPTRDRFGGTQYF.

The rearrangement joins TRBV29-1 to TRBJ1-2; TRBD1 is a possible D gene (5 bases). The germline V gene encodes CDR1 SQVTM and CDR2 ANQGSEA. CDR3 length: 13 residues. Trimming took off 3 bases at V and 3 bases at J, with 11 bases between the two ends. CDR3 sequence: CSVEGRVDYGYTF. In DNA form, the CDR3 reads TGCAGCGTTGAGGGCAGGGTTGACTATGGCTACACCTTC.

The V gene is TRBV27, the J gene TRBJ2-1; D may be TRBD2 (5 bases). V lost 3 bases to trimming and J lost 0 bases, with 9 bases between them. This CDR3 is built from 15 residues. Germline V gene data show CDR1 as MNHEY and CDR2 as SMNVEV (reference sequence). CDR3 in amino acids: CASSLGGLSYNEQFF. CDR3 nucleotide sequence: TGTGCCAGCAGTTTGGGCGGGCTCTCCTACAATGAGCAGTTCTTC.

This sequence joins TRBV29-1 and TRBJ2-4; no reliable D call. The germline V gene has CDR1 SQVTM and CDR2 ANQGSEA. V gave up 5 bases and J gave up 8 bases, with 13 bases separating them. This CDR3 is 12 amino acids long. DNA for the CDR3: TGCAGCGTTCGTGTTTTACTGGACATTCAGTACTTC. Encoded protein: CSVRVLLDIQYF.

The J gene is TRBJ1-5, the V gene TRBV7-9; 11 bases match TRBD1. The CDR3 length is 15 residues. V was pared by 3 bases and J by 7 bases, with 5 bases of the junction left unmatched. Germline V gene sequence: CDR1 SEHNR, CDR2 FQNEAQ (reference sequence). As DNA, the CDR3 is TGTGCCAGCAGCTTGGGGACAGGGGGGCCCCAGCCCCAGCATTTT. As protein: CASSLGTGGPQPQHF. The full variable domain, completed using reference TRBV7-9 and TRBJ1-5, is DTGVSQNPRHKITKRGQNVTFRCDPISEHNRLYWYRQTLGQGPEFLTYFQNEAQLEKSRLLSDRFSAERPKGSFSTLEIQRTEQGDSAMYLCASSLGTGGPQPQHFGDGTRLSIL.

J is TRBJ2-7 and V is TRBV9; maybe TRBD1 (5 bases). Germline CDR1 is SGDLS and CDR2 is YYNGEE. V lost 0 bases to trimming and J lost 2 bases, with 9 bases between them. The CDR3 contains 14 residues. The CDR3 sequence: CASSVDGAPYEQYF. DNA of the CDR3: TGTGCCAGCAGCGTAGATGGGGCCCCCTACGAGCAGTACTTC.

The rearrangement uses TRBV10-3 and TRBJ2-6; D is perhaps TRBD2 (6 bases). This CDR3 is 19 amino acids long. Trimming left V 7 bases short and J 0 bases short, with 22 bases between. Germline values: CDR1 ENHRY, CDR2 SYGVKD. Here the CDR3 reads CAITGEVGELSSGANVLTF. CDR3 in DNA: TGTGCCATCACGGGGGAGGTGGGGGAGCTCAGCTCTGGGGCCAACGTCCTGACTTTC.

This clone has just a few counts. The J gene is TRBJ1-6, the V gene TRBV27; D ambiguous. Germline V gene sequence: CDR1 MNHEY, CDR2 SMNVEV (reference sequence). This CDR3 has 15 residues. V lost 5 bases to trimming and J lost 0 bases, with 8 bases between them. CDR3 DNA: TGTGCCAGCAGTCGCTGGAGCTCCTATAATTCACCCCTCCACTTT. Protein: CASSRWSSYNSPLHF.

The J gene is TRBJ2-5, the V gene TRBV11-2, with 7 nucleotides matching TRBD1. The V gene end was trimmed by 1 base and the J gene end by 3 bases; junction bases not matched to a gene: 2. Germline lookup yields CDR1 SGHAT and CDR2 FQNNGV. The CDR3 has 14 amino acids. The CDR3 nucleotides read TGTGCCAGCAGCTTAGTCACAGGGGAAGAGACCCAGTACTTC. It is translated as CASSLVTGEETQYF.

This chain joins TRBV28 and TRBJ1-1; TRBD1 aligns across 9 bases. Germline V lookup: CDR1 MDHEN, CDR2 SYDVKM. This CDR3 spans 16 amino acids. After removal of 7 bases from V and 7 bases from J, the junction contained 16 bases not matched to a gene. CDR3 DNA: TGTGCCAGCACCTCACTAGCTTCGGGACAGGGTTTTGAAGCTTTCTTT. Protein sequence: CASTSLASGQGFEAFF. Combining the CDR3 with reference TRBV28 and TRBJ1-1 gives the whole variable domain DVKVTQSSRYLVKRTGEKVFLECVQDMDHENMFWYRQDPGLGLRLIYFSYDVKMKEKGDIPEGYSVSREKKERFSLILESASTNQTSMYLCASTSLASGQGFEAFFGQGTRLTVV.

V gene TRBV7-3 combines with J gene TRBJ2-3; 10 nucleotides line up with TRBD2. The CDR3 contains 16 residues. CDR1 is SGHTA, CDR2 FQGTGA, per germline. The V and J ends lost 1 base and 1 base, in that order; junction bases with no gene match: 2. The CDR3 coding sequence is TGTGCCAGCAGCTTAATGCTAGCGGGAGGCACAGATACGCAGTATTTT. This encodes CASSLMLAGGTDTQYF.

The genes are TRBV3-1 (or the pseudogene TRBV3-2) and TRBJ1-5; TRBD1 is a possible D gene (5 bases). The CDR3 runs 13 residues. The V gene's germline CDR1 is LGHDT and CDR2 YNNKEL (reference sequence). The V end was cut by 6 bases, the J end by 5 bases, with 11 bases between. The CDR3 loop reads CASSLGVDQPQHF. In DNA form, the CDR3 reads TGTGCCAGCAGTCTAGGGGTGGATCAGCCCCAGCATTTT.